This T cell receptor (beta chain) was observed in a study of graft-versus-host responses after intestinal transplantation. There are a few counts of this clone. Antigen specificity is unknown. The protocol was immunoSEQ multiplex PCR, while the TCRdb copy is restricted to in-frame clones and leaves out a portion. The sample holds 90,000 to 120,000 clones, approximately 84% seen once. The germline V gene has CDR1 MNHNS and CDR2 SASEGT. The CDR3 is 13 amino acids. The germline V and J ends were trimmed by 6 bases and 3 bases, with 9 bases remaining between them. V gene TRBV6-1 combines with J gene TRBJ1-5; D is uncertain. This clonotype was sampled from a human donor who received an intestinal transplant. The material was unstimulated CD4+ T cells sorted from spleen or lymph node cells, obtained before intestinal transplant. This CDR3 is CASSPWINQPQHF. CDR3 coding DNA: TGTGCCAGCAGCCCATGGATCAATCAGCCCCAGCATTTT.